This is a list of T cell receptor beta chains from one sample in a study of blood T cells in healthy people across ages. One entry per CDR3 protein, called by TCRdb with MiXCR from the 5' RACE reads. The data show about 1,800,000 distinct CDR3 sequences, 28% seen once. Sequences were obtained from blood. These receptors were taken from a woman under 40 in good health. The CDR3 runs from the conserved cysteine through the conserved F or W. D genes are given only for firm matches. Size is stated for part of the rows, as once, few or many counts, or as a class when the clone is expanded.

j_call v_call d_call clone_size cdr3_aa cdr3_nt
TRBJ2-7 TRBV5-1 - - CASSLLGGGPDEQYF TGCGCCAGCAGCTTGTTAGGGGGAGGGCCGGACGAGCAGTACTTC
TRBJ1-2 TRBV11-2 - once CTSSPIKGGYGYTF TGTACCAGCAGCCCCATAAAAGGGGGCTATGGCTACACCTTC
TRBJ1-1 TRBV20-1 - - CSARKAGNTEAFF TGCAGTGCTAGAAAGGCAGGGAACACTGAAGCTTTCTTT
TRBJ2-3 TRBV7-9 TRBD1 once CASSSTGQVLTDTQYF TGTGCCAGCAGCTCGACGGGACAGGTGCTCACAGATACGCAGTATTTT
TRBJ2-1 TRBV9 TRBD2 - CASSVVGGTEQDNEQFF TGTGCCAGCAGCGTAGTGGGGGGGACCGAACAGGACAATGAGCAGTTCTTC
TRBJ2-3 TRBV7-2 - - CASSRGKGSTYTQYF TGTGCCAGCAGCCGTGGGAAGGGGAGCACATATACGCAGTATTTT
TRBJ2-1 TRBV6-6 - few CASSSLAGRFDEQFF TGTGCCAGCAGTTCCTTGGCAGGGAGGTTCGATGAGCAGTTCTTC
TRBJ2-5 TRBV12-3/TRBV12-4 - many CASTKRGYPETQYF TGTGCCAGCACCAAGAGGGGGTATCCTGAGACCCAGTACTTC
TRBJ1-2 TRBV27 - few CASSFMQGRGYTF TGTGCCAGCAGTTTCATGCAGGGCCGGGGCTACACCTTC
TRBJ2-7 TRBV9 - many CASSPADSSAYEQYF TGTGCCAGCAGCCCTGCGGACTCATCAGCCTACGAGCAGTACTTC